The source of this T cell receptor beta chain is a study of blood T cells in healthy people across ages. Findings of the study overall: PBMCs were not sorted, which prevented a conclusive comparison of naive versus antigen-experienced cells.

A note on this clonotype: The antigen remains undetermined.

CDR3 length equals 13 residues. V gave up 5 bases and J gave up 2 bases, with 13 bases separating them. Germline assignment: CDR1 SQVTM and CDR2 ANQGSEA. Next came a second PCR, run for about 7 to 12 cycles, which used a sample-barcoded 5' primer along with a J-beta primer mix. TCRdb processed the 5' RACE reads anew with MiXCR; each CDR3 protein has one entry. Of 580,000 or so distinct CDR3 sequences listed, around half were seen once; the top ten hold around 23%. The material sequenced was blood. The source of this sequence is a man older than 75 in good health. V usage is TRBV29-1 and J usage is TRBJ2-7, with a possible D match to TRBD1 (6 bases). CDR3 region: CSVKYTGTYEQYF. CDR3 nucleotide sequence: TGCAGCGTTAAATACACAGGGACCTACGAGCAGTACTTC.